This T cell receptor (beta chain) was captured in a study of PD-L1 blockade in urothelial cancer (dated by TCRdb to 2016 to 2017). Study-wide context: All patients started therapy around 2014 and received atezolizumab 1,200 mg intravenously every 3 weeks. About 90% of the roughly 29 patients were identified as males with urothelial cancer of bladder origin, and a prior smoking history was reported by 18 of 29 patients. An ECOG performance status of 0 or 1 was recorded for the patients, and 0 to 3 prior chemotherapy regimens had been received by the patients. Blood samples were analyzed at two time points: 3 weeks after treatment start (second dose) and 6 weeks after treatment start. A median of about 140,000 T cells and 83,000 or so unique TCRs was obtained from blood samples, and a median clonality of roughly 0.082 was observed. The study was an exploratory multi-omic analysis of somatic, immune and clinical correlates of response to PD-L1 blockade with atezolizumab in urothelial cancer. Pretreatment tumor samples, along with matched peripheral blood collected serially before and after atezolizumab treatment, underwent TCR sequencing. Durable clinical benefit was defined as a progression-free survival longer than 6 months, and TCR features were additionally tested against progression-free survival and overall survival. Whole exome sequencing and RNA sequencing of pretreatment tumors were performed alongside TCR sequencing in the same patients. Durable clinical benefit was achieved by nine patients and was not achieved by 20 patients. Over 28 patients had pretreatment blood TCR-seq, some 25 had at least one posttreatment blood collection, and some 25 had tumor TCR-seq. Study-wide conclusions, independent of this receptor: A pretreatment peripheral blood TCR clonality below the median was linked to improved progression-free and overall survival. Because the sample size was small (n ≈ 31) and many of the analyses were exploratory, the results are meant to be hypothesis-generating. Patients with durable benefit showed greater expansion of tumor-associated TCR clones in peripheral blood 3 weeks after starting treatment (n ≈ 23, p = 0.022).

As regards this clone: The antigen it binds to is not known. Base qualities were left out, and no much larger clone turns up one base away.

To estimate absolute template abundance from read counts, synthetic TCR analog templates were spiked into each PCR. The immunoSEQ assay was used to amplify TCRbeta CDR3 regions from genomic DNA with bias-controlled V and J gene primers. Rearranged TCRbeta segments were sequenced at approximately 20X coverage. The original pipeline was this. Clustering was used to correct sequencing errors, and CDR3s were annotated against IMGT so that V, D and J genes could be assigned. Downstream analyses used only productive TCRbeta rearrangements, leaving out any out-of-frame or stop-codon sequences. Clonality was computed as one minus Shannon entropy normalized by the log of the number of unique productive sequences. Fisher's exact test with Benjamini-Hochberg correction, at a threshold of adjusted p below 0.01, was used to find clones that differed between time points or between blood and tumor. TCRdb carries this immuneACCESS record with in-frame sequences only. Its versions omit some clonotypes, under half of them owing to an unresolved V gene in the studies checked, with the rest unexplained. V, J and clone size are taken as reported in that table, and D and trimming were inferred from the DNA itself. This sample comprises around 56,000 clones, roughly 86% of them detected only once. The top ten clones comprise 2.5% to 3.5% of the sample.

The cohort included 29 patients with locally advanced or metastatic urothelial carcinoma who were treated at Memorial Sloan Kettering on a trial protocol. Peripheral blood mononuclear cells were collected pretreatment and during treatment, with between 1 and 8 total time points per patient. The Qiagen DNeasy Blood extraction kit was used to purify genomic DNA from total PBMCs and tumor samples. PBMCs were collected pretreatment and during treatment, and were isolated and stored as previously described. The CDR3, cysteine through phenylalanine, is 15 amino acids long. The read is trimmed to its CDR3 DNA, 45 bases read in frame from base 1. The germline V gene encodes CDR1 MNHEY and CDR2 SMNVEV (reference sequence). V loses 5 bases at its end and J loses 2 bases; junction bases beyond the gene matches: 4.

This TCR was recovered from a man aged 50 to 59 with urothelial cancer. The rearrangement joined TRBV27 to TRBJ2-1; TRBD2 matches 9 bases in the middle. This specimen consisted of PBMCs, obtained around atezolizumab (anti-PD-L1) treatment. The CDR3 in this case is CASSGASGTYNEQFF. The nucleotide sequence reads TGTGCCAGCAGTGGGGCTAGCGGGACCTACAATGAGCAGTTCTTC.